This entry lists 20 T cell receptor beta chains sequenced from one sample in a study of blood T cell repertoires in COVID-19. The table came from immunoSEQ multiplex PCR; TCRdb's copy has only in-frame clones and leaves some out. Of around 250,000 clones detected, 89% appear once; the ten largest clones hold roughly 0.92%. Sequences were obtained from peripheral blood. These receptors were collected from a woman in her thirties or forties who had recovered from COVID-19.

V is TRBV28 and J is TRBJ2-7, with 9 nucleotides matching TRBD1. Germline V gene lookup returns CDR1 MDHEN and CDR2 SYDVKM. V trimming: 7 bases; J trimming: 2 bases; junction bases outside the gene matches: 9. CDR3 size: 15 residues. This CDR3 reads CASTPPDRGPYEQYF. In DNA form, the CDR3 reads TGTGCCAGCACCCCCCCGGACAGGGGCCCCTACGAGCAGTACTTC.

J is TRBJ2-2 and V is TRBV19, with a weak D call TRBD1 (5 bases). Trimming left V 3 bases short and J 7 bases short, with 12 bases between. This CDR3 contains 14 residues. CDR1 is LNHDA and CDR2 is SQIVND in the germline V gene (reference sequence). CDR3 bases: TGTGCCAGTAGTATCTTGCAGGGTAGCGGGGAGCTGTTTTTT. This encodes CASSILQGSGELFF.

V and J are TRBV19 and TRBJ2-5; TRBD2 agrees at 9 bases. The length of the CDR3 is 16 residues. Germline assignment: CDR1 LNHDA and CDR2 SQIVND (reference sequence). V shed 2 bases, J shed 2 bases, and the junction held 6 bases outside the gene matches. This CDR3 is CASSIFGREGQETQYF. The DNA for the CDR3 is TGTGCCAGTAGTATATTTGGGCGGGAGGGGCAAGAGACCCAGTACTTC.

The genes are TRBV28 and TRBJ1-1, with D tentatively TRBD1 (5 bases). Deletions cut 3 bases from V and 1 base from J, with 12 bases between. CDR1 and CDR2 from the germline V gene are MDHEN and SYDVKM. The CDR3 contains 15 residues. The CDR3 region has the DNA TGTGCCAGCAGTTTCGAAGGGGATGGGAACACTGAAGCTTTCTTT. It specifies CASSFEGDGNTEAFF.

This chain uses TRBV19 with TRBJ2-2; D perhaps matches TRBD1 (5 bases). Germline V gene sequence: CDR1 LNHDA, CDR2 SQIVND (reference sequence). Trimming left V 5 bases short and J 5 bases short, with 12 bases between. This CDR3 is 14 amino acids long. CDR3 coding DNA: TGTGCCAGTAGTCCGCAGGGTTTTACCGGGGAGCTGTTTTTT. Protein product: CASSPQGFTGELFF.

V usage is TRBV6-6 and J usage is TRBJ1-3, with 8 bases aligning to TRBD1. CDR1 is MNHNY and CDR2 is SVGAGI in the germline V gene (reference sequence). With V trimmed by 5 bases and J by 8 bases, 11 bases remained unmatched. The CDR3 is made up of 15 amino acids. The CDR3 spells CASSQDRAGEDTIYF. In DNA form, the CDR3 reads TGTGCCAGCAGTCAGGACAGGGCCGGGGAGGACACCATATATTTT.

V usage is TRBV3-1 (or the pseudogene TRBV3-2) and J usage is TRBJ1-6; D unresolved. The CDR3 is 14 amino acids. Germline CDR1 LGHDT, CDR2 YNNKEL (reference sequence). Trimming stripped 1 base from V and 7 bases from J, with 8 bases between. The CDR3 loop reads CASSQGTANSPLHF. The CDR3, as DNA: TGTGCCAGCAGCCAAGGAACAGCAAATTCACCCCTCCACTTT.

The J gene is TRBJ1-4, the V gene TRBV6-5; 10 bases align to TRBD1. Germline V gene data show CDR1 as MNHEY and CDR2 as SVGAGI. The CDR3 contains 16 residues. J was trimmed by 5 bases and V by 0 bases; bases with no gene match: 3. CDR3 protein: CASSYSSGQGNEKLFF. Written as DNA, the CDR3 is TGTGCCAGCAGTTACTCCTCGGGACAGGGGAATGAAAAACTGTTTTTT.

V gene TRBV9 combines with J gene TRBJ2-3; D possibly corresponds to TRBD2 (5 bases). Germline V CDR1 and CDR2: SGDLS, YYNGEE. Trimming shortened V by 3 bases and J by 7 bases, and 9 bases separated the two germline ends. CDR3 length equals 12 residues. This chain's CDR3 is CASSANGNTQYF. The CDR3 nucleotides read TGTGCCAGCAGCGCAAACGGGAATACGCAGTATTTT. The full variable domain, rest sourced from reference TRBV9 and TRBJ2-3, is DSGVTQTPKHLITATGQRVTLRCSPRSGDLSVYWYQQSLDQGLQFLIQYYNGEERAKGNILERFSAQQFPDLHSELNLSSLELGDSALYFCASSANGNTQYFGPGTRLTVL.

The V and J genes are TRBV30 and TRBJ2-5; 9 bases line up with TRBD1. Unmatched junction bases numbered 5, after V lost 4 bases and J lost 5 bases. CDR3 size: 13 residues. Germline values: CDR1 GTSNPN, CDR2 SVGIG (reference sequence). As DNA, the CDR3 is TGTGCCTGGACCCTGACAGGGGGGGAGACCCAGTACTTC. Its translation is CAWTLTGGETQYF.

The V gene is TRBV6-5, the J gene TRBJ2-1, with TRBD2 matching 10 bases. V gave up 5 bases and J gave up 6 bases; unmatched junction bases: 4. This CDR3 comprises 14 residues. The germline CDR1 and CDR2 sequences are MNHEY and SVGAGI. CDR3 DNA: TGTGCCAGCAGTCGGACTAGCGGCGGCAATGAGCAGTTCTTC. As protein: CASSRTSGGNEQFF.

The chain is built from TRBV5-4 and TRBJ1-4; TRBD1 might be the D (6 bases). V was cut by 1 base and J by 3 bases, with 16 bases left in between. Germline-derived CDR1 and CDR2 are SGHNT and YYREEE (reference sequence). The length of the CDR3 is 17 residues. The CDR3 coding sequence is TGTGCCAGCAGCTTGTTGCCGCCAGGGGTTGCTAATGAAAAACTGTTTTTT. This translates into CASSLLPPGVANEKLFF.

This clone was counted once. The chain employs TRBV7-8 and TRBJ2-7, with TRBD1 matching over 8 bases. The J segment lost 5 bases and the V segment lost 2 bases, leaving 20 bases of the junction unmatched. This CDR3 spans 19 amino acids. Per germline, CDR1 SGHVS and CDR2 FQNEAQ. Here the CDR3 reads CASSLRVGQGLLSIHEQYF. Here the CDR3 DNA reads TGTGCCAGCAGCTTAAGAGTCGGACAGGGATTACTAAGCATCCACGAGCAGTACTTC.

This clone has only a few counts. V and J are TRBV19 and TRBJ1-4, with 7 nucleotides matching TRBD1. The germline V gene has CDR1 LNHDA and CDR2 SQIVND (reference sequence). This CDR3 comprises 15 residues. V was clipped by 9 bases and J by 5 bases; unmatched bases: 12. The CDR3 sequence: CASIQPGQRNEKLFF. The CDR3 DNA reads TGTGCCAGCATACAACCGGGACAGCGGAATGAAAAACTGTTTTTT.

The chain combines TRBV9 with TRBJ2-2, with TRBD1 identical over 9 bases. V lost 3 bases to trimming and J lost 2 bases; unmatched junction nucleotides: 5. This CDR3 is built from 16 residues. Germline loops: CDR1 SGDLS, CDR2 YYNGEE. CDR3 DNA: TGTGCCAGCAGCGCCTGGACAGGGGACAACACCGGGGAGCTGTTTTTT. Protein product: CASSAWTGDNTGELFF.

The genes are TRBV24-1 and TRBJ1-4; 8 bases line up with TRBD1. CDR1 and CDR2 (germline): KGHDR, SFDVKD. The CDR3 is 16 amino acids. Trimming took 2 bases from V and 0 from J; bases not matched to a gene: 1. The CDR3 spells CATSDSDRATNEKLFF. In DNA, the CDR3 is TGTGCCACCAGTGATTCGGACAGGGCAACTAATGAAAAACTGTTTTTT.

The chain is built from TRBV2 and TRBJ1-2; TRBD1 is a possible D gene (5 bases). Deletions cut 6 bases from V and 8 bases from J, with 13 bases between. Looked up from germline, CDR1 is SNHLY and CDR2 is FYNNEI. The CDR3 length is 12 residues. CDR3 in DNA: TGTGCCAGCAGCAGAGGTGACAGAGGCTACACCTTC. Its translation: CASSRGDRGYTF. Complete variable domain (other parts from reference TRBV2 and TRBJ1-2): EPEVTQTPSHQVTQMGQEVILRCVPISNHLYFYWYRQILGQKVEFLVSFYNNEISEKSEIFDDQFSVERPDGSNFTLKIRSTKLEDSAMYFCASSRGDRGYTFGSGTRLTVV.

V and J are TRBV6-5 and TRBJ1-3; D perhaps matches TRBD1 (6 bases). V was cut by 5 bases and J by 8 bases, with 13 bases left in between. This CDR3 has 13 residues. Germline V gene sequence: CDR1 MNHEY, CDR2 SVGAGI. The CDR3 is CASSNRVLDTIYF. For the CDR3, the DNA is TGTGCCAGCAGTAACAGGGTTTTGGACACCATATATTTT.

The gene calls are TRBV5-1 and TRBJ2-7, with 10 bases that match TRBD1. V shed 3 bases and J 3 bases; nucleotides not matched to a gene: 6. CDR1 and CDR2 (germline): SGHRS, YFSETQ. This CDR3 region has 15 residues. The DNA for the CDR3 is TGCGCCAGCAGCTCGAGGACAGGGGGTAACTACGAGCAGTACTTC. Amino acid sequence: CASSSRTGGNYEQYF.

The V call is TRBV10-3, the J call TRBJ2-3, with D possibly TRBD2 on 5 matching bases. The CDR3 totals 16 residues. Between the trimmed V and J ends, which lost 8 bases and 4 bases, there was a span of 22 bases. Per the germline V gene, CDR1 is ENHRY and CDR2 is SYGVKD. CDR3 amino acids: CAIGNSQLEVADTQYF. CDR3 bases: TGTGCCATCGGCAATTCACAGCTGGAGGTAGCAGATACGCAGTATTTT.